This T cell receptor beta chain was sequenced during a study of blood T cell repertoires in COVID-19. In the study overall: T cells, B-cell-depleted T cells, or PBMCs supplied cDNA or gDNA.

The CDR3 covers 11 residues. Deletions cut 5 bases from V and 11 bases from J, with 12 bases between. Original data processing: Researchers report that nucleated cell counts were estimated from reference gene primer amplification. TCRdb keeps only in-frame clones here, not all; method: immunoSEQ multiplex PCR. V, J and clone size were drawn from that table, and D and trimming were deduced from the DNA. In the table there are around 430,000 clones, approximately 87% of which are singletons. Study members were between about 18 and 90 years old and lived in roughly 24 US regions. Donors in Cohort 3 who had recovered were those with two negative PCRs, healthcare professional clearance, or resolution of their symptoms.

The specimen sequenced was PBMCs or T cells enriched from blood (not recorded which). This sequence was found in a woman aged 45-60 years who had recovered from COVID-19. The V gene is TRBV12-3 or TRBV12-4, the J gene TRBJ1-1; the D gene is possibly TRBD1 (6 bases). The DNA for the CDR3 is TGTGCCAGCAGTAAAACAGGGTCGGCTTTCTTT. Protein: CASSKTGSAFF.